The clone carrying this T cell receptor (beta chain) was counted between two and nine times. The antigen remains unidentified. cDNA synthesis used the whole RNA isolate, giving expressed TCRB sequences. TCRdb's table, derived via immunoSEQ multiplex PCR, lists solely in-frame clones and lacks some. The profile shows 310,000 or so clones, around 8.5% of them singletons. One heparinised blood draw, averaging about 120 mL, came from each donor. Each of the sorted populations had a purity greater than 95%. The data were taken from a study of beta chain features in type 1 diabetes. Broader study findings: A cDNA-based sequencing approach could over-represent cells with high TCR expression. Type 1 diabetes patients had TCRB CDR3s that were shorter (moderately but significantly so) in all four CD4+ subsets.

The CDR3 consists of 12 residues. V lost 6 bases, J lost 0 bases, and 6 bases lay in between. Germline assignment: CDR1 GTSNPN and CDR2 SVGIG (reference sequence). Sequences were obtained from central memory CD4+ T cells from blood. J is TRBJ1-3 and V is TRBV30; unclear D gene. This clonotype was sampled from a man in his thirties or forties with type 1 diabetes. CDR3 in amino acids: CACDSSGNTIYF. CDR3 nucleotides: TGTGCCTGCGATAGCTCTGGAAACACCATATATTTT.